This T cell receptor beta chain was sequenced in a study of T cell changes during pregnancy in multiple sclerosis. The V end was cut by 8 bases, the J end by 6 bases, with 17 bases between. Germline CDR1 reads MNHEY; CDR2 reads SVGAGI. The CDR3 is 14 residues long. The method was immunoSEQ multiplex PCR; TCRdb's version includes in-frame clones alone and lacks a portion of them. In the table there are about 73,000 clones, approximately 92% of which are singletons. This sequence was found in a female donor in good health, enrolled as a control in a pregnancy study. This chain connects TRBV6-5 to TRBJ1-5; maybe TRBD1 (5 bases). Specimen: peripheral blood, collected in the second trimester of pregnancy. The DNA for the CDR3 is TGTGCCAGCTCCAGGTCGGGGGGAGGTCAGCCCCAGCATTTT. It yields the protein CASSRSGGGQPQHF.